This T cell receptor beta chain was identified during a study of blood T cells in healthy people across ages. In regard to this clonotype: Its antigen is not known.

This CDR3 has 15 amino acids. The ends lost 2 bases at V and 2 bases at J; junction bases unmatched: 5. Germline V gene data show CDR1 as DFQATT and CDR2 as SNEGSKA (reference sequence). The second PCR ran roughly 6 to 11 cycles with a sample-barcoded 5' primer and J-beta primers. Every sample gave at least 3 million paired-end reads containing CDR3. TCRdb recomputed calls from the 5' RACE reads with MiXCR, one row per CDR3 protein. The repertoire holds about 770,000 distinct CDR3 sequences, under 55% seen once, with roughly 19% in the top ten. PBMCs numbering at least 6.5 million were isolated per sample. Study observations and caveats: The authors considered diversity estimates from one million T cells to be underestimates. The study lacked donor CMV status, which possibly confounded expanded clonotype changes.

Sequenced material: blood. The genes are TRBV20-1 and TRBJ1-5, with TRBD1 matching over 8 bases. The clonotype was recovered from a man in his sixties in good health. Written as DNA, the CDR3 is TGCAGTGCTAGACAGGGGGCGAGTGGCAATCAGCCCCAGCATTTT. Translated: CSARQGASGNQPQHF.